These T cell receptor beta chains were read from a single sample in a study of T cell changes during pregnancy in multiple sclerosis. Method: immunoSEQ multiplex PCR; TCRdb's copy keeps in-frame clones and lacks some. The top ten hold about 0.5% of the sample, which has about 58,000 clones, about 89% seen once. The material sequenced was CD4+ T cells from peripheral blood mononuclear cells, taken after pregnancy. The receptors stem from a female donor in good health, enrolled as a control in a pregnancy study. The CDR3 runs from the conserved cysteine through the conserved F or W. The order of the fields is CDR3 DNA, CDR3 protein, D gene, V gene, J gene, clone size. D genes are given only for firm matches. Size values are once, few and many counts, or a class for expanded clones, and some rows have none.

TGTGCCAGCAGCCAAGTGTACTACGAGCAGTACTTC,CASSQVYYEQYF,-,TRBV14,TRBJ2-7,-
TGTGCCAGCAGCCAAGAAGGTAACAGGCTTAATGAAAAACTGTTTTTT,CASSQEGNRLNEKLFF,-,TRBV4-2,TRBJ1-4,-
TGCGCCAGCAGCCAGGGACAGGGGTCTGGGGCCAACGTCCTGACTTTC,CASSQGQGSGANVLTF,TRBD1,TRBV4-3,TRBJ2-6,-
TGTGCCAGCAGCTTGGGCGGGGGTGAGGCAGATACGCAGTATTTT,CASSLGGGEADTQYF,TRBD2,TRBV5-4,TRBJ2-3,-
TGTGCCAGCAGTGGTCGAGGGGGCGCCCCCTACGAGCAGTACTTC,CASSGRGGAPYEQYF,TRBD1,TRBV2,TRBJ2-7,-
TGTGCCAGCAGCGAATCTCCGGGACTAGCGGGGGGCGATACGCAGTATTTT,CASSESPGLAGGDTQYF,TRBD2,TRBV9,TRBJ2-3,-
TGTGCCTGGAGTGTATCACAGGCAAAACCCTACGAGCAGTACTTC,CAWSVSQAKPYEQYF,-,TRBV30,TRBJ2-7,-
TGTGCCAGCTCACCGGGCTCAGGGAATGAGCAGTTCTTC,CASSPGSGNEQFF,-,TRBV18,TRBJ2-1,-
TGTGCCAGCAAGGCTAGTGGAGACTACGAGCAGTACTTC,CASKASGDYEQYF,-,TRBV6-5,TRBJ2-7,-
TGTGCCAGCAGCTTGGGGTTGCGGGGACAAGAGACCCAGTACTTC,CASSLGLRGQETQYF,-,TRBV5-5,TRBJ2-5,once
TGTGCCAGCAGCCTACGAAGACAGGGACTGGGCACTGAAGCTTTCTTT,CASSLRRQGLGTEAFF,TRBD1,TRBV7-2,TRBJ1-1,-
TGTGCCAGCAGCAAAAGTGCCTCCGGGACAGCTCCTTATGGCTACACCTTC,CASSKSASGTAPYGYTF,TRBD1,TRBV7-2,TRBJ1-2,once
TGTGCCAGTAGTTTCCGGGACAGGGGAGATCAGCCCCAGCATTTT,CASSFRDRGDQPQHF,TRBD1,TRBV19,TRBJ1-5,-
TGTGCCAGTAGACCTGGACAGGCAAAGGACTATGGCTACACCTTC,CASRPGQAKDYGYTF,TRBD1,TRBV19,TRBJ1-2,-